This T cell receptor beta chain stems from a study of Tregs in tolerant kidney transplant recipients. The sample holds a few counts of this clone. Using immunoSEQ multiplex PCR, the repertoire was profiled, and TCRdb retains in-frame clones only, with some absent. The top ten hold approximately 0.69% of the sample, which has approximately 260,000 clones, approximately 83% seen once. CDR3 length: 14 amino acids. The germline V and J ends were trimmed by 4 bases and 8 bases, with 20 bases remaining between them. Germline CDR1 and CDR2: GTSNPN and SVGIG (reference sequence). This TCR came from a human donor in good health. The sample was CD4+ T cells from blood. The chain combines TRBV30 with TRBJ1-2; weak D call: TRBD1 (5 bases). The CDR3 is CAWTSKGITGGYTF. Here the CDR3 DNA reads TGTGCCTGGACATCGAAGGGGATTACGGGGGGCTACACCTTC.